The 21 T cell receptor beta chains in this list originate from one sample, sequenced in a study of blood T cell repertoires in COVID-19. Sequencing used immunoSEQ multiplex PCR; TCRdb keeps in-frame clones, though not all of them. The sample consists of about 400,000 clones, around 90% of them appearing once. Material: PBMCs or T cells enriched from blood (not recorded which). The receptor source for this set is a woman aged 18-35 years with acute COVID-19.

V is TRBV3-1 (or the pseudogene TRBV3-2) and J is TRBJ1-2; 10 nucleotides match TRBD1. CDR3 size: 16 residues. Trimming removed 4 bases from V and 8 bases from J; junction bases left unmatched: 13. Germline V gives CDR1 LGHDT, CDR2 YNNKEL (reference sequence). CDR3 loop: CASSPQFGTGASGYTF. Here the CDR3 DNA reads TGTGCCAGCAGCCCCCAATTCGGGACAGGGGCCAGCGGCTACACCTTC.

The V gene is TRBV27, the J gene TRBJ2-7; TRBD1 might be the D (6 bases). There are 16 residues in the CDR3. The V end lost 8 bases, the J end lost 4 bases, and 24 bases lay between the germline ends. Germline loops: CDR1 MNHEY, CDR2 SMNVEV (reference sequence). The CDR3 region has the DNA TGTGCCAGCCTCCCCCGTCCCGGGACAAGTGCTTACGAGCAGTACTTC. Protein sequence: CASLPRPGTSAYEQYF.

The chain employs TRBV9 and TRBJ1-6; 11 bases line up with TRBD1. The CDR3 contains 15 residues. With 4 bases clipped from V and 8 bases from J, the junction kept 5 bases outside the gene matches. Looked up from germline, CDR1 is SGDLS and CDR2 is YYNGEE. CDR3 coding DNA: TGTGCCAGCAGCCTGGGACAGGGGGAATATTCACCCCTCCACTTT. This gives the protein CASSLGQGEYSPLHF.

Remarks on this clone: The same CDR3 can be traced to other DNA sequences in this sample. The chain carries TRBV3-1 (or the pseudogene TRBV3-2) and TRBJ1-1, with 7 bases matching TRBD1. The CDR3 has 14 residues. CDR1 and CDR2 from the germline V gene are LGHDT and YNNKEL (reference sequence). The V segment lost 2 bases and the J segment 2 bases; nucleotides outside the gene matches: 2. CDR3 in amino acids: CASSQRQGNTEAFF. CDR3 bases: TGTGCCAGCAGCCAAAGACAGGGTAACACTGAAGCTTTCTTT.

This clone appeared once. The chain carries TRBV9 and TRBJ2-3; 7 nucleotides align to TRBD2. Germline V CDR1 and CDR2: SGDLS, YYNGEE. The CDR3 has 15 amino acids. The V segment lost 0 bases and the J segment 3 bases; nucleotides outside the gene matches: 4. The CDR3 nucleotides read TGTGCCAGCAGCGTAGGGGGCGGGAGTACAGATACGCAGTATTTT. Translating gives CASSVGGGSTDTQYF.

This rearrangement joins TRBV2 to TRBJ1-3; TRBD1 might be the D (5 bases). The CDR3 is 15 residues long. The germline V gene has CDR1 SNHLY and CDR2 FYNNEI. Deletions cut 6 bases from V and 2 bases from J, with 14 bases between. This CDR3 is CASRKDSTTGNTIYF. As DNA, the CDR3 is TGTGCCAGCAGGAAAGACAGTACTACTGGAAACACCATATATTTT.

The chain couples TRBV5-1 to TRBJ1-4, with D perhaps matching TRBD1 (6 bases). The germline V and J ends were trimmed by 0 bases and 14 bases, with 20 bases remaining between them. The length of the CDR3 is 15 residues. CDR1 is SGHRS and CDR2 is YFSETQ in the germline V gene. CDR3 coding DNA: TGCGCCAGCAGCTTGGTGGTGGGACAAGGGCAACCTCTGTTTTTT. Its translation is CASSLVVGQGQPLFF.

This clone was detected only a few times. V gene TRBV7-9 combines with J gene TRBJ1-6, with 7 positions matching TRBD1. Trimming cost V 4 bases and J 7 bases; bases outside gene matches: 7. Germline V CDR1 and CDR2: SEHNR, FQNEAQ (reference sequence). CDR3 length equals 15 residues. CDR3: CASSSGTESNSPLHF. The DNA for the CDR3 is TGTGCCAGCAGCTCCGGGACAGAAAGCAATTCACCCCTCCACTTT.

The chain links TRBV19 to TRBJ2-3, with 9 bases matching TRBD2. The CDR3 spans 15 residues. Unmatched junction bases numbered 3, after V lost 1 base and J lost 4 bases. Germline lookup yields CDR1 LNHDA and CDR2 SQIVND (reference sequence). This CDR3 is CASSIGGRAPDTQYF. As DNA, the CDR3 is TGTGCCAGTAGTATAGGCGGGAGGGCCCCAGATACGCAGTATTTT.

The V gene is TRBV7-3, the J gene TRBJ1-2; 7 positions match TRBD1. The V and J ends lost 4 bases and 4 bases, in that order; junction bases with no gene match: 3. There are 13 residues in the CDR3. Germline CDR1 reads SGHTA; CDR2 reads FQGTGA. The CDR3 sequence: CASSSRQGYGYTF. The CDR3 DNA is TGTGCCAGCAGCTCCCGACAGGGCTATGGCTACACCTTC.

The chain is built from TRBV5-1 and TRBJ2-1, with 13 bases fitting TRBD2. The CDR3 covers 21 residues. The V segment lost 1 base and the J segment 1 base; nucleotides outside the gene matches: 14. CDR1 SGHRS and CDR2 YFSETQ come from the germline V gene. CDR3 DNA sequence: TGCGCCAGCAGCTTGTTTCCCCCTGGACTAGCGGGAGATCGGTCCTACAATGAGCAGTTCTTC. Amino acid sequence: CASSLFPPGLAGDRSYNEQFF.

The V and J genes are TRBV4-1 and TRBJ1-2, with D maybe TRBD1 (5 bases). Trimming left V 1 base short and J 0 bases short, with 12 bases between. Germline values: CDR1 MGHRA, CDR2 YSYEKL. This CDR3 comprises 16 residues. The chain's CDR3 is CASSQGPDRTNYGYTF. The CDR3, as DNA: TGCGCCAGCAGCCAAGGTCCCGACAGAACTAACTATGGCTACACCTTC.

The V and J genes are TRBV16 and TRBJ1-2, with TRBD1 as a possible D gene (5 bases). V was shortened by 6 bases and J by 4 bases, with 12 bases between the two germline ends. CDR1 and CDR2 from the germline V gene are KGHSY and FQNENV. The CDR3 extends over 13 amino acids. CDR3 residues: CASSLTGPYGYTF. The DNA of the CDR3 is TGTGCCAGCAGTCTCACAGGCCCCTATGGCTACACCTTC.

This clone has more than one count but fewer than ten. The V gene is TRBV7-9, the J gene TRBJ1-1, with TRBD1 identical over 7 bases. The CDR3 runs 15 residues. Germline CDR1 reads SEHNR; CDR2 reads FQNEAQ (reference sequence). Trimming took 5 bases from V and 4 from J; bases not matched to a gene: 10. CDR3 nucleotide sequence: TGTGCCAGCAGCGTAGGGGGCGCCGGGAGCACTGAAGCTTTCTTT. Translating gives CASSVGGAGSTEAFF.

CDR3 DNA: TGCACCAGCAGCCAAGAGGGGGGCTACGAGCAGTACTTC. This codes for CTSSQEGGYEQYF. This chain connects TRBV1 to TRBJ2-7; the table's D call TRBD2 went unverified against the DNA. TRBV1 is a known pseudogene. The length of the CDR3 is 13 residues.

This clone was seen more than once but under ten times. This sample includes further DNA sequences coding for the same CDR3. The rearrangement links TRBV15 to TRBJ1-2; D is perhaps TRBD1 (6 bases). The length of the CDR3 is 13 residues. Trimming removed 0 bases at V and 5 bases at J, with 7 bases between. Germline loops: CDR1 LNHNV, CDR2 YYDKDF (reference sequence). The CDR3 DNA reads as TGTGCCACCAGCAGAGACAGGGGATATGGCTACACCTTC. Its translation is CATSRDRGYGYTF.

The gene calls are TRBV5-4 and TRBJ1-2, with D perhaps matching TRBD1 (5 bases). The CDR3 loop spans 14 amino acids. CDR1 and CDR2 (germline): SGHNT, YYREEE (reference sequence). The V end was cut by 3 bases, the J end by 4 bases, with 13 bases between. CDR3 amino acids: CASSSTELRYGYTF. The CDR3 nucleotides are TGTGCCAGCAGCTCGACAGAGCTCCGCTATGGCTACACCTTC.

This clone was seen once. This chain uses TRBV9 with TRBJ2-7; TRBD2 matches 9 bases. CDR1 and CDR2 from the germline V gene are SGDLS and YYNGEE. CDR3 length: 15 amino acids. V lost 0 bases and J lost 3; bases outside the gene matches: 4. The CDR3 coding sequence is TGTGCCAGCAGCGTAGGAAGCGGGGGGAACTACGAGCAGTACTTC. Its protein product is CASSVGSGGNYEQYF.

V and J are TRBV10-3 and TRBJ2-7; 15 bases line up with TRBD2. Unmatched junction bases numbered 5, after V lost 4 bases and J lost 7 bases. This CDR3 is 15 amino acids long. Germline-derived CDR1 and CDR2 are ENHRY and SYGVKD. The CDR3 is CAISADGLAGGEQYF. CDR3 DNA: TGTGCCATCAGTGCTGACGGACTAGCGGGAGGGGAGCAGTACTTC.

The CDR3 loop reads CASSGPGTSGVDGVQETQYF. The CDR3 region has the DNA TGTGCCAGCAGTGGACCCGGGACTAGCGGGGTCGACGGGGTTCAAGAGACCCAGTACTTC. This chain joins TRBV2 and TRBJ2-5, with TRBD2 identical over 13 bases. V was clipped by 4 bases and J by 2 bases; unmatched bases: 16. The CDR3 contains 20 residues. Germline V gene lookup returns CDR1 SNHLY and CDR2 FYNNEI.

The chain carries TRBV18 and TRBJ1-1; no reliable D call. Germline lookup yields CDR1 KGHSH and CDR2 LQKENI. There are 13 residues in the CDR3. Between the trimmed V and J ends, which lost 3 bases and 2 bases, there was a span of 7 bases. CDR3 loop: CASSPELNTEAFF. CDR3 bases: TGTGCCAGCTCACCCGAGTTAAACACTGAAGCTTTCTTT.